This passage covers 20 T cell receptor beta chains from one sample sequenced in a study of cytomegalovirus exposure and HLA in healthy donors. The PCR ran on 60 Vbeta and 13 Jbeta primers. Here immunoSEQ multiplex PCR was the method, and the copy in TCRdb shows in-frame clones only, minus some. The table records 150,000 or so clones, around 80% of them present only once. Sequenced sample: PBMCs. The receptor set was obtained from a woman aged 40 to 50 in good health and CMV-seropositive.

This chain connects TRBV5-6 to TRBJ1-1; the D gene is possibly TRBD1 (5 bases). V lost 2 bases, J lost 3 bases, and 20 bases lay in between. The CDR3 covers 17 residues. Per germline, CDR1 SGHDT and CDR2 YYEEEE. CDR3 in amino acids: CASSFRAWGGLHTEAFF. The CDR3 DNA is TGTGCCAGCAGCTTTAGGGCGTGGGGGGGATTGCACACTGAAGCTTTCTTT.

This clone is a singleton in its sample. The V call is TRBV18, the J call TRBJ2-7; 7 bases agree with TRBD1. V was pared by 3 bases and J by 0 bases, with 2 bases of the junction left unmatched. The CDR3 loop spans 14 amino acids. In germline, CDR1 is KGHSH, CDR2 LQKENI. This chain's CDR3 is CASSPGQSSYEQYF. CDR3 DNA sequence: TGTGCCAGCTCACCGGGACAGAGCTCCTACGAGCAGTACTTC.

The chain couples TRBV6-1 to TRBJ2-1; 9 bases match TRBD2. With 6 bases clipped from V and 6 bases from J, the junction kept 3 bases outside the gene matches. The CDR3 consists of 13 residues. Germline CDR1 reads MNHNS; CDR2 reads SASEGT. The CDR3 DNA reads TGTGCCAGCAGGGCTAGCGGGATCAATGAGCAGTTCTTC. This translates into CASRASGINEQFF.

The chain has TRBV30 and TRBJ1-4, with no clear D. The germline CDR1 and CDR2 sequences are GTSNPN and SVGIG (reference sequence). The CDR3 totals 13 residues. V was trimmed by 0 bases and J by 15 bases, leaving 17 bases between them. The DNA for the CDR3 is TGTGCCTGGAGTGTTGATTCGGGGATTGGGGTGTTTTTT. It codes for CAWSVDSGIGVFF.

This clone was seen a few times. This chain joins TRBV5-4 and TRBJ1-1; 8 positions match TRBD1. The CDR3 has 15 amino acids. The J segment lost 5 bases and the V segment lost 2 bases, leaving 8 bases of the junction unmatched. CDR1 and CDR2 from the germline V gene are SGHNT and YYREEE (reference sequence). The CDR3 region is CASSFTQTGETEAFF. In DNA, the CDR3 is TGTGCCAGCAGCTTCACTCAGACAGGGGAAACTGAAGCTTTCTTT.

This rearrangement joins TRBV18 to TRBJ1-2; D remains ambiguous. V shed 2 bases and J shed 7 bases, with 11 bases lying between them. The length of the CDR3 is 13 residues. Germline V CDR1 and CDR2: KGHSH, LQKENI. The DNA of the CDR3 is TGTGCCAGCTCACCAGCCGACTTACTTGGCTACACCTTC. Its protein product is CASSPADLLGYTF.

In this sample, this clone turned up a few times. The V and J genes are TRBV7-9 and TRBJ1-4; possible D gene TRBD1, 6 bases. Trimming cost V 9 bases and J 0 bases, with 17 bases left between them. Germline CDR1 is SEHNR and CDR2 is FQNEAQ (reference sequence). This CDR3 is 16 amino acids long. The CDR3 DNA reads TGTGCCAGTTCAAATCAGGGGACCTCAACTAATGAAAAACTGTTTTTT. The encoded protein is CASSNQGTSTNEKLFF.

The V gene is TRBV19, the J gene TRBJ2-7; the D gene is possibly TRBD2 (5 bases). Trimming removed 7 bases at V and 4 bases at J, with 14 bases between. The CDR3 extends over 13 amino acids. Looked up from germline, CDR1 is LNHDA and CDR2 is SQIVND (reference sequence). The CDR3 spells CASTERNGYEQYF. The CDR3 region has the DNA TGTGCCAGTACCGAGCGGAATGGTTACGAGCAGTACTTC.

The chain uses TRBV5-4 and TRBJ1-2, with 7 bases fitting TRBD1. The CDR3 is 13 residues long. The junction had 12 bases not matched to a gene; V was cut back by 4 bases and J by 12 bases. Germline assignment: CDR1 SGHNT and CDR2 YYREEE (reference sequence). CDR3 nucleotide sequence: TGTGCCAGCAGCCCCGACAGGGACACGCAAGACACCTTC. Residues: CASSPDRDTQDTF.

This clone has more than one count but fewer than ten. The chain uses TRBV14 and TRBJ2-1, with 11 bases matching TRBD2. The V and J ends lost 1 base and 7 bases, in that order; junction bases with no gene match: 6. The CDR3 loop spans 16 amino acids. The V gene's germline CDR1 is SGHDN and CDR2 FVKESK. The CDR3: CASSQGTSGSGNEQFF. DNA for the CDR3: TGTGCCAGCAGCCAAGGAACTAGCGGGAGTGGAAATGAGCAGTTCTTC. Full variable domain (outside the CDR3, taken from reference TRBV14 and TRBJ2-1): EAGVTQFPSHSVIEKGQTVTLRCDPISGHDNLYWYRRVMGKEIKFLLHFVKESKQDESGMPNNRFLAERTGGTYSTLKVQPAELEDSGVYFCASSQGTSGSGNEQFFGPGTRLTVL.

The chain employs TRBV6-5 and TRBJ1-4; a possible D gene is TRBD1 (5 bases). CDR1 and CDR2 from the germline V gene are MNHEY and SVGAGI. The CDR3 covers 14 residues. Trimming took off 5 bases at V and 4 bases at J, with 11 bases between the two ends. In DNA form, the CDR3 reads TGTGCCAGCAGTGTCTACAGGAATAATGAAAAACTGTTTTTT. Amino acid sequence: CASSVYRNNEKLFF.

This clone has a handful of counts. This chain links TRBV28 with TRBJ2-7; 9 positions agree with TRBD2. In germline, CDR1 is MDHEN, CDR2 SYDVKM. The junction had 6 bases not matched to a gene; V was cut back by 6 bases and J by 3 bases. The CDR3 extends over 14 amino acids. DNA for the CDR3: TGTGCCAGCAGAAGGGCTAGCGGGATCTACGAGCAGTACTTC. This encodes CASRRASGIYEQYF.

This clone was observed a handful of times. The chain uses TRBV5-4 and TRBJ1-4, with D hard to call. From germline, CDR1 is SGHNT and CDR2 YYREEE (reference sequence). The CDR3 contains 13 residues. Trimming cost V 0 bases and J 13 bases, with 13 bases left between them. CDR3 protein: CASSLDSVGRLFF. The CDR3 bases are TGTGCCAGCAGCTTGGATTCGGTGGGGAGACTGTTTTTT.

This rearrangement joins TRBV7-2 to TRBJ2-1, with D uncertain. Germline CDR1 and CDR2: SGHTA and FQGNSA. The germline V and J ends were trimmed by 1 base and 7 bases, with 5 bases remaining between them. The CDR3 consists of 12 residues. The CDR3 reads CASSLVRNEQFF. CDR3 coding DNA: TGTGCCAGCAGCTTAGTGAGGAATGAGCAGTTCTTC.

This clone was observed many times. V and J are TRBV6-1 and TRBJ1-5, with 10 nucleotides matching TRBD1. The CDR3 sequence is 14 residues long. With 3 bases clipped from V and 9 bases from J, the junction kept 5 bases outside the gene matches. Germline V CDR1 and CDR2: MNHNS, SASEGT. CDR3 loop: CASSEGQGIMPQHF. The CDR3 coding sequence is TGTGCCAGCAGTGAGGGACAGGGGATCATGCCCCAGCATTTT.

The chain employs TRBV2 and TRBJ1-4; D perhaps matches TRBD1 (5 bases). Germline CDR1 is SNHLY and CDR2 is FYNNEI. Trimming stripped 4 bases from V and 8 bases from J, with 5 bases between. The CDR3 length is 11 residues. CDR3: CASSGQEKLFF. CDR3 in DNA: TGTGCCAGCAGTGGACAGGAAAAACTGTTTTTT.

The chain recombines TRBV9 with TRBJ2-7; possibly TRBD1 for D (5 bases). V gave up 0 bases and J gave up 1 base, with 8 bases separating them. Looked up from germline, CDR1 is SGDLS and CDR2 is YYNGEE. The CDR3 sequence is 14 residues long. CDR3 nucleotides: TGTGCCAGCAGCGTAGTGTCAGGGTCCTACGAGCAGTACTTC. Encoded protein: CASSVVSGSYEQYF. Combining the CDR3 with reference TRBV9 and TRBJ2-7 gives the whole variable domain DSGVTQTPKHLITATGQRVTLRCSPRSGDLSVYWYQQSLDQGLQFLIQYYNGEERAKGNILERFSAQQFPDLHSELNLSSLELGDSALYFCASSVVSGSYEQYFGPGTRLTVT.

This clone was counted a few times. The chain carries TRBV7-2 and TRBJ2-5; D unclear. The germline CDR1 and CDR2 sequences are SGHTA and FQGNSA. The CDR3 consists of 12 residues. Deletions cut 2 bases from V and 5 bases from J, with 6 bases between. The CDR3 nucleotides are TGTGCCAGCAGCTTAAATCGTGAGACCCAGTACTTC. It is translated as CASSLNRETQYF.

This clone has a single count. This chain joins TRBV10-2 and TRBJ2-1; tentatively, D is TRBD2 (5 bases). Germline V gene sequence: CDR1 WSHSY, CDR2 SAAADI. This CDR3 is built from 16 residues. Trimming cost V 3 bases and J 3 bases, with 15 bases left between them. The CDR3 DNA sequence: TGCGCCAGCAGTGATCTTACTAGGGAAGGCTACAATGAGCAGTTCTTC. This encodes CASSDLTREGYNEQFF.

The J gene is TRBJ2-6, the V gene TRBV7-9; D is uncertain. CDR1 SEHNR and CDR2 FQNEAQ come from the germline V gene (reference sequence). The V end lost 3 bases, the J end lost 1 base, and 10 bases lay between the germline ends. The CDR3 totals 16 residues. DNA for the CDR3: TGTGCCAGCAGCTTTGATCAGACATCTGGGGCCAACGTCCTGACTTTC. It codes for CASSFDQTSGANVLTF. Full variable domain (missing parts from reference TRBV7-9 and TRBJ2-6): DTGVSQNPRHKITKRGQNVTFRCDPISEHNRLYWYRQTLGQGPEFLTYFQNEAQLEKSRLLSDRFSAERPKGSFSTLEIQRTEQGDSAMYLCASSFDQTSGANVLTFGAGSRLTVL.